Below are 18 T cell receptor beta chains sequenced from a single sample in a study of CD8+ T cells in alopecia areata (dated by TCRdb to about 2018). The label giving this sample's time point can be read as: 24 weeks on oral tofacitinib. The treatment or condition label corresponds to: oral pan-JAK inhibitor, 5-10 mg twice daily. Libraries were built with the immunoSEQ multiplex PCR assay. For TCR sequencing, RNA was extracted from every sample and reverse transcribed into cDNA to serve as template. TCRdb re-hosts the immuneACCESS table, in-frame sequences only. Its copies lack some clones; in the studies checked, an unresolved V gene accounts for under half of them, and the cause for the rest is not known. Across this sample there are about 110,000 clones, with around three fifths seen only once. Together, the top ten hold 3% to 4% of the sample. This sample comprised CD4+ T cells sorted from blood, obtained at week 24, from a patient treated with tofacitinib. The receptors stem from a human donor with alopecia areata.

This clone has only a few counts. One end of the junction fails to match germline, which may point to a read error. J is TRBJ2-5 and V is TRBV2; the D is unclear. Looked up from germline, CDR1 is SNHLY and CDR2 is FYNNEI. There are 11 residues in the CDR3. The DNA for the CDR3 is TGTGCCAGCGTCCTCCAAGGGACCCAGTACTTC. This encodes CASVLQGTQYF.

The V gene is TRBV30, the J gene TRBJ1-6, with TRBD1 matching over 7 bases. The CDR3 sequence is 15 residues long. Germline V gene lookup returns CDR1 GTSNPN and CDR2 SVGIG (reference sequence). J lost 6 bases, V lost 2 bases, and 7 bases had no gene match. The CDR3 loop reads CAWSPPTGSNSPLHF. The DNA for the CDR3 is TGTGCCTGGAGTCCTCCGACAGGGAGTAATTCACCCCTCCACTTT.

The chain has TRBV2 and TRBJ1-5, with D maybe TRBD1 (6 bases). The CDR3 extends over 13 amino acids. Germline CDR1 is SNHLY and CDR2 is FYNNEI. V dropped 6 bases and J dropped 6 bases, with 12 bases sitting between them. The CDR3 loop is CASSLQGPQPQHF. CDR3 sequence (DNA): TGTGCCAGCAGCCTACAGGGACCTCAGCCCCAGCATTTT.

The V call is TRBV25-1, the J call TRBJ1-1; tentatively, D is TRBD1 (6 bases). This CDR3 is 13 amino acids long. Germline CDR1 and CDR2: MGHDK and SYGVNS. V lost 4 bases and J lost 5, with 11 bases in between. The CDR3 here is CASSVGGRTEAFF. The CDR3 DNA follows: TGTGCCAGCAGTGTAGGGGGGAGAACTGAAGCTTTCTTT.

This clone has only a few counts. The rearrangement joins TRBV6-6 to TRBJ1-1, with 10 nucleotides matching TRBD1. The J segment lost 3 bases and the V segment lost 7 bases, leaving 5 bases of the junction unmatched. The germline gives CDR1 MNHNY, CDR2 SVGAGI (reference sequence). The length of the CDR3 is 14 residues. The CDR3 reads CASKFGQGDTEAFF. For the CDR3, the DNA is TGTGCCAGCAAATTCGGACAGGGGGACACTGAAGCTTTCTTT.

There are a few counts of this clone. The chain uses TRBV10-3 and TRBJ1-5; D unclear. V lost 2 bases, J lost 0 bases, and 11 bases lay in between. The length of the CDR3 is 16 residues. CDR1 ENHRY and CDR2 SYGVKD come from the germline V gene. The CDR3 reads CAISEGGPHSNQPQHF. Written as DNA, the CDR3 is TGTGCCATCAGTGAGGGCGGCCCCCATAGCAATCAGCCCCAGCATTTT.

V and J are TRBV10-3 and TRBJ2-7; possibly TRBD1 or TRBD2 for D (5 bases each). The germline gives CDR1 ENHRY, CDR2 SYGVKD. CDR3 length: 15 amino acids. V lost 0 bases, J lost 7 bases, and 16 bases lay in between. CDR3 sequence: CAISESGDVWGEQYF. CDR3 coding DNA: TGTGCCATCAGTGAGTCAGGGGACGTCTGGGGAGAGCAGTACTTC.

The CDR3 DNA reads TGTGCCAGCAGCCAAGATCTGGCGGGGGGTTACAATGAGCAGTTCTTC. Encoded protein: CASSQDLAGGYNEQFF. This chain joins TRBV4-2 and TRBJ2-1, with 8 bases lining up with TRBD2. The junction had 5 bases not matched to a gene; V was cut back by 0 bases and J by 4 bases. Germline lookup yields CDR1 LGHNA and CDR2 YNFKEQ. The CDR3 covers 16 residues.

The J gene is TRBJ2-5, the V gene TRBV11-3; TRBD1 or TRBD2 may be the D gene (5 bases each). Between the trimmed V and J ends, which lost 2 bases and 2 bases, there was a span of 12 bases. Germline lookup yields CDR1 SGHNT and CDR2 YENEEA. The CDR3 is made up of 15 amino acids. CDR3 loop: CASSLFEGPQETQYF. In DNA form, the CDR3 reads TGTGCCAGCAGCTTATTCGAGGGGCCGCAAGAGACCCAGTACTTC.

Points on this clone: Other DNA sequences in this sample translate to the same CDR3. This sequence joins TRBV29-1 and TRBJ2-2; possibly TRBD1 or TRBD2 for D (7 bases each). The CDR3 has 14 amino acids. Trimming left V 7 bases short and J 1 base short, with 13 bases between. Germline V gene data show CDR1 as SQVTM and CDR2 as ANQGSEA. In nucleotides, the CDR3 is TGCAGCGCAGGGAGGGGGCAGAACACCGGGGAGCTGTTTTTT. Translating it yields CSAGRGQNTGELFF.

The chain joins TRBV15 to TRBJ2-5, with TRBD2 matching over 7 bases. Trimming at V came to 0 bases and at J to 4 bases, leaving 2 bases not matched to a gene. The CDR3 contains 14 residues. Per the germline V gene, CDR1 is LNHNV and CDR2 is YYDKDF (reference sequence). CDR3 bases: TGTGCCACCAGCAGAGATCCTAGCGGAGAGACCCAGTACTTC. It yields the protein CATSRDPSGETQYF.

This chain joins TRBV5-1 and TRBJ2-4; no clear D gene. The CDR3 is 11 amino acids. V lost 4 bases, J lost 8 bases, and 7 bases lay in between. Germline V CDR1 and CDR2: SGHRS, YFSETQ. CDR3 DNA: TGCGCCAGCAGCGGAGAGGACATTCAGTACTTC. The encoded protein is CASSGEDIQYF.

The chain couples TRBV9 to TRBJ2-5; perhaps TRBD1 as D (5 bases). Germline V CDR1 and CDR2: SGDLS, YYNGEE. The CDR3 totals 17 residues. Trimming took off 1 base at V and 2 bases at J, with 18 bases between the two ends. The CDR3 DNA reads as TGTGCCAGCAGCGTAACCCCTTTCAGGGAAGGACAAGAGACCCAGTACTTC. Its translation is CASSVTPFREGQETQYF.

In this sample, this clone turned up a few times. The chain employs TRBV5-1 and TRBJ1-1, with D hard to call. CDR3 size: 13 residues. Germline V CDR1 and CDR2: SGHRS, YFSETQ. The ends were cut back, 0 bases at V and 3 bases at J, with 6 bases in the middle. DNA for the CDR3: TGCGCCAGCAGCTTGGGGGCGGACACTGAAGCTTTCTTT. Its protein is CASSLGADTEAFF.

The chain couples TRBV14 to TRBJ2-7; no clear D. V gave up 5 bases and J gave up 5 bases, with 10 bases separating them. The CDR3 sequence is 12 residues long. Germline CDR1 SGHDN, CDR2 FVKESK. The DNA of the CDR3 is TGTGCCAGCAGCAAACAGACGAACGAGCAGTACTTC. Translated: CASSKQTNEQYF.

The J gene is TRBJ2-7, the V gene TRBV5-1; possibly TRBD2 for D (5 bases). The germline gives CDR1 SGHRS, CDR2 YFSETQ. This CDR3 spans 14 amino acids. V shed 0 bases and J shed 0 bases, with 7 bases lying between them. CDR3 sequence reads: CASSLGGSSYEQYF. The CDR3 DNA is TGCGCCAGCAGCTTGGGAGGGTCCTCCTACGAGCAGTACTTC.

The rearrangement uses TRBV15 and TRBJ2-4, with D unclear. This CDR3 contains 16 residues. Germline CDR1 is LNHNV and CDR2 is YYDKDF (reference sequence). The V gene lost 0 bases and the J gene lost 0 bases, with 9 bases spanning the gap. The CDR3 loop is CATSRDKWEAKNIQYF. CDR3 coding DNA: TGTGCCACCAGCAGAGACAAATGGGAAGCCAAAAACATTCAGTACTTC.

Turning to this clone: This CDR3 is also generated by other DNA sequences in the sample. The chain combines TRBV27 with TRBJ2-5; D is ambiguous. There are 13 residues in the CDR3. CDR1 is MNHEY and CDR2 is SMNVEV in the germline V gene (reference sequence). Trimming took off 5 bases at V and 5 bases at J, with 12 bases between the two ends. The CDR3 DNA reads as TGTGCCAGCAGTCCAAGGGTCCGGGAGACCCAGTACTTC. Its protein is CASSPRVRETQYF.